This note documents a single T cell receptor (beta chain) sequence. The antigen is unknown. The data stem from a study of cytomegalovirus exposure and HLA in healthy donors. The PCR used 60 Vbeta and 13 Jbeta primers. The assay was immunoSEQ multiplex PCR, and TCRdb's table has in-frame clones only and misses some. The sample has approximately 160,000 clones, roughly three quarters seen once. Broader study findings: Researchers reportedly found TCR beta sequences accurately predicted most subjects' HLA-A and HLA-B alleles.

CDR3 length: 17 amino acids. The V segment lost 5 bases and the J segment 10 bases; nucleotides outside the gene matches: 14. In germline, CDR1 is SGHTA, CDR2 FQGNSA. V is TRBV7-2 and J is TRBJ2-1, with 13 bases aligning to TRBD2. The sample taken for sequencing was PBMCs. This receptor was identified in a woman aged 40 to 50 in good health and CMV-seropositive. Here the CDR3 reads CASSSGTSGTSMWEQFF. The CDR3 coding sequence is TGTGCCAGCAGCAGCGGGACTAGCGGGACGAGCATGTGGGAGCAGTTCTTC.